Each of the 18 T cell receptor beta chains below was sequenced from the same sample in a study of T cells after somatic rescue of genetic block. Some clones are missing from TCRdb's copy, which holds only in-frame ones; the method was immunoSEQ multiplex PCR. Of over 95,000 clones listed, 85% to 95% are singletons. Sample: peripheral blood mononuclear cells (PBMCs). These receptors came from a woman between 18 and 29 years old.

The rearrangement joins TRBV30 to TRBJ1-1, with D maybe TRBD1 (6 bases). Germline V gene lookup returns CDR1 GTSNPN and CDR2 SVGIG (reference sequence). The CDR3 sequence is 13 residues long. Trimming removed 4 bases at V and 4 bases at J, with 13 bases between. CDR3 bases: TGTGCCTGGACACCCACAGGGCTCACTGAAGCTTTCTTT. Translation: CAWTPTGLTEAFF.

The CDR3 loop is CASSVAIAGGQSQYF. Here the CDR3 DNA reads TGTGCCAGCAGCGTAGCCATCGCGGGGGGGCAGTCGCAGTATTTT. The V gene is TRBV9, the J gene TRBJ2-3, with 9 bases aligning to TRBD2. V lost 0 bases to trimming and J lost 10 bases; unmatched junction nucleotides: 9. Germline values: CDR1 SGDLS, CDR2 YYNGEE. This CDR3 comprises 15 residues.

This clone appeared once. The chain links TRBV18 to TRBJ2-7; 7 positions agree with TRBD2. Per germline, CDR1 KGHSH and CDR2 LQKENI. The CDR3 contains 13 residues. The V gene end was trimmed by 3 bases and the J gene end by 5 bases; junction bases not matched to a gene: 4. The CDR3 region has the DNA TGTGCCAGCTCACCCCCTGCGGGGGACGAGCAGTACTTC. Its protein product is CASSPPAGDEQYF.

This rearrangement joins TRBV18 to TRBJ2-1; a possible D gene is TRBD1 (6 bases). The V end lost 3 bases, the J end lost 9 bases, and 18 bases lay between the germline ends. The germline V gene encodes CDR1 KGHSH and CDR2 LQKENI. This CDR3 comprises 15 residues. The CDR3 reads CASSPLPGGFTEQFF. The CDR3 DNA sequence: TGTGCCAGCTCACCGCTTCCTGGGGGCTTCACTGAGCAGTTCTTC.

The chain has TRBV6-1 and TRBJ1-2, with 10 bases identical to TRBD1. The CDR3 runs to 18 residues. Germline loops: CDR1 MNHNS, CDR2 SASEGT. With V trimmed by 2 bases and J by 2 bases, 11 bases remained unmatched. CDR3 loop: CASSEQITGTGANYGYTF. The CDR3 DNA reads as TGTGCCAGCAGTGAACAAATTACCGGGACAGGGGCCAACTATGGCTACACCTTC.

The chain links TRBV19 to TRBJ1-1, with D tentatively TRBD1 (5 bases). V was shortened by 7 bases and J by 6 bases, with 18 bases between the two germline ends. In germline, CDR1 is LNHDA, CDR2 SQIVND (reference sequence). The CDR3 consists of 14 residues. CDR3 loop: CASNKGTDEPEAFF. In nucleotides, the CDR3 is TGTGCCAGTAACAAAGGGACTGACGAACCTGAAGCTTTCTTT.

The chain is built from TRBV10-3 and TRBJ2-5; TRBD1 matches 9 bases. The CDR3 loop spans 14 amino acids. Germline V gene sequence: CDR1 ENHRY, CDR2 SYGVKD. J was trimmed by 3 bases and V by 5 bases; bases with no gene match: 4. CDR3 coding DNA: TGTGCCATCAGTTCCGGGACAGGGAAAGAGACCCAGTACTTC. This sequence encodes CAISSGTGKETQYF.

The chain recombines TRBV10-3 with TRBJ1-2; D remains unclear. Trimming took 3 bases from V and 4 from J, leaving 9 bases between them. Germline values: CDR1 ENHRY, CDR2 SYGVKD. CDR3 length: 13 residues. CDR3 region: CAISDGESYGYTF. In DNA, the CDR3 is TGTGCCATCAGTGATGGAGAGAGCTATGGCTACACCTTC.

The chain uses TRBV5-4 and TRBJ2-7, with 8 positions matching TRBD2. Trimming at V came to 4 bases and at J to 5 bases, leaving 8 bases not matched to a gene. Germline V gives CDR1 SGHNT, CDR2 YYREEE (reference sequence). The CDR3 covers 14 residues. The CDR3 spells CASSTGLAPHEQYF. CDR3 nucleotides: TGTGCCAGCAGCACCGGACTAGCCCCCCACGAGCAGTACTTC.

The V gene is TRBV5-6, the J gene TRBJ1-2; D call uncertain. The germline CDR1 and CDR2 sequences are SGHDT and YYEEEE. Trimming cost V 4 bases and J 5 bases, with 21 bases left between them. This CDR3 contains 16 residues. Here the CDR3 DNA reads TGTGCCAGCAGCCCCATGAACGGGGAATTGTGGTATGGCTACACCTTC. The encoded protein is CASSPMNGELWYGYTF.

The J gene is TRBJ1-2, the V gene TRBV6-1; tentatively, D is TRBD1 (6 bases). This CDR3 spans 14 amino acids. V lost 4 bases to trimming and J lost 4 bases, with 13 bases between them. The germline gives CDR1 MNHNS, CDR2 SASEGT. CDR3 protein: CASSVDRDTYGYTF. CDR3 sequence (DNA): TGTGCCAGCAGTGTTGACCGGGACACCTATGGCTACACCTTC.

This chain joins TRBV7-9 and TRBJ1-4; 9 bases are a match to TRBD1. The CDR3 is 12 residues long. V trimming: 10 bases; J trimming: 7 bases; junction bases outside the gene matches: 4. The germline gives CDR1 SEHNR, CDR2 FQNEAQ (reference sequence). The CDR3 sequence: CATGTGTEKLFF. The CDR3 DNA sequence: TGTGCCACAGGGACAGGGACTGAAAAACTGTTTTTT.

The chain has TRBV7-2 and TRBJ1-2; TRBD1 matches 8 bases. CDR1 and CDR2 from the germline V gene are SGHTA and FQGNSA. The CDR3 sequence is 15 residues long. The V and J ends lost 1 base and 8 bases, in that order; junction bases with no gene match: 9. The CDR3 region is CASSLVAQGALGYTF. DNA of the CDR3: TGTGCCAGCAGCTTAGTGGCTCAGGGGGCGTTAGGCTACACCTTC.

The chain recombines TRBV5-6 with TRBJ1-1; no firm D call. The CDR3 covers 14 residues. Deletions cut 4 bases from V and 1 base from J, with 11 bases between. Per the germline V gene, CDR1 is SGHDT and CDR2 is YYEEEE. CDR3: CASSTFFWNTEAFF. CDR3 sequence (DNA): TGTGCCAGCAGCACCTTTTTTTGGAACACTGAAGCTTTCTTT.

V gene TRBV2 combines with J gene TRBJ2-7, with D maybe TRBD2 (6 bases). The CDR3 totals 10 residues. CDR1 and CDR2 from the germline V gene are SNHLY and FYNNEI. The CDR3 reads CVQGTYEQYF. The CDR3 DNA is TGTGTCCAAGGGACTTACGAGCAGTACTTC.

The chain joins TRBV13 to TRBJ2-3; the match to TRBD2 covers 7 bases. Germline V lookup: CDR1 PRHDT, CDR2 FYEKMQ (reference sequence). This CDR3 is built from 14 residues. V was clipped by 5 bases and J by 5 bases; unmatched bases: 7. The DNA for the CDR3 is TGTGCCAGCAGCCCCGGGACGGGGGGAGATACGCAGTATTTT. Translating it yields CASSPGTGGDTQYF.

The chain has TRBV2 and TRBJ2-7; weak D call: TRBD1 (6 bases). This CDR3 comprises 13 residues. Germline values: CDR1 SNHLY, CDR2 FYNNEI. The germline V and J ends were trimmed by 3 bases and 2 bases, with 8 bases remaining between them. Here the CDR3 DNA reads TGTGCCAGCAGTGACAACAGGGCCTACGAGCAGTACTTC. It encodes CASSDNRAYEQYF.

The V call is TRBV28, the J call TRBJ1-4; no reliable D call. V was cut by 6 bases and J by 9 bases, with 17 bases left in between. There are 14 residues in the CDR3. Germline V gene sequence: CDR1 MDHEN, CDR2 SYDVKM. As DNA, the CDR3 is TGTGCCAGCAGATCGGGATTACGAGCTCAAAAACTGTTTTTT. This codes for CASRSGLRAQKLFF.